Below, 32 T cell receptor beta chains from the same sample are listed, as sequenced in a study of beta chain features in type 1 diabetes. These receptors' targets are unknown. The sequenced template was cDNA made from the entire isolated RNA. The data were produced by immunoSEQ multiplex PCR, yet TCRdb's version contains in-frame clones alone and is incomplete. Of 500,000 to 650,000 clones in the sample, 12% were seen once. Regarding the study as a whole: When Type 1 diabetes patients were examined, their TCRB CDR3s proved moderately but significantly shorter in all four CD4+ subsets.

The sequenced sample consisted of naive CD4+ T cells from blood. The receptors shown here come from a man younger than 45 with type 1 diabetes.

The rearrangement links TRBV7-2 to TRBJ2-5; TRBD1 or TRBD2 may be the D gene (5 bases each). Trimming left V 1 base short and J 2 bases short, with 20 bases between. This CDR3 comprises 18 residues. Germline V gene lookup returns CDR1 SGHTA and CDR2 FQGNSA. CDR3 DNA: TGTGCCAGCAGCTTAGAAGGGCTGGGACGCAGGATTCAAGAGACCCAGTACTTC. This encodes CASSLEGLGRRIQETQYF.

A few counts support this clone. The chain combines TRBV5-6 with TRBJ1-2, with 7 nucleotides matching TRBD1. CDR3 length equals 12 residues. Per the germline V gene, CDR1 is SGHDT and CDR2 is YYEEEE. The ends lost 1 base at V and 8 bases at J; junction bases unmatched: 2. The CDR3 DNA follows: TGTGCCAGCAGCTTGAACAGGGGAGGCTACACCTTC. The encoded protein is CASSLNRGGYTF. Complete variable domain (other parts from reference TRBV5-6 and TRBJ1-2): DAGVTQSPTHLIKTRGQQVTLRCSPKSGHDTVSWYQQALGQGPQFIFQYYEEEERQRGNFPDRFSGHQFPNYSSELNVNALLLGDSALYLCASSLNRGGYTFGSGTRLTVV.

V is TRBV5-4 and J is TRBJ2-6, with 10 bases fitting TRBD1. V lost 4 bases to trimming and J lost 2 bases; unmatched junction nucleotides: 6. Germline V gives CDR1 SGHNT, CDR2 YYREEE (reference sequence). This CDR3 comprises 17 residues. In nucleotides, the CDR3 is TGTGCCAGCAGCGCCCGACAGGGGGCAGCTGGGGCCAACGTCCTGACTTTC. Its protein is CASSARQGAAGANVLTF.

The chain joins TRBV6-1 to TRBJ1-5; no firm D call. The CDR3 covers 15 residues. Per germline, CDR1 MNHNS and CDR2 SASEGT. Deletions cut 6 bases from V and 0 bases from J, with 12 bases between. CDR3 sequence reads: CASRLDTYSNQPQHF. The DNA of the CDR3 is TGTGCCAGCAGACTTGACACATATAGCAATCAGCCCCAGCATTTT.

In its sample, this clone was seen a few times. The V gene is TRBV6-6, the J gene TRBJ1-5; D unclear. The CDR3 spans 12 residues. Trimming stripped 5 bases from V and 8 bases from J, with 10 bases between. Germline V CDR1 and CDR2: MNHNY, SVGAGI (reference sequence). The CDR3 region is CASSPLLKPQHF. CDR3 DNA sequence: TGTGCCAGCAGTCCCCTCTTGAAGCCCCAGCATTTT.

This clone showed up just a few times. The J gene is TRBJ2-5, the V gene TRBV7-3; D not certain. Trimming stripped 2 bases from V and 2 bases from J, with 12 bases between. The CDR3 extends over 15 amino acids. Germline V gives CDR1 SGHTA, CDR2 FQGTGA. CDR3 sequence: CASSLQASWQETQYF. The CDR3 bases are TGTGCCAGCAGCTTACAGGCTTCGTGGCAAGAGACCCAGTACTTC.

The J gene is TRBJ2-7, the V gene TRBV28; TRBD1 agrees at 7 bases. Germline V gives CDR1 MDHEN, CDR2 SYDVKM. The V gene end was trimmed by 6 bases and the J gene end by 4 bases; junction bases not matched to a gene: 3. This CDR3 has 12 amino acids. The CDR3 here is CASRRGRYEQYF. The DNA for the CDR3 is TGTGCCAGCAGAAGGGGGCGTTACGAGCAGTACTTC.

The V gene is TRBV7-2, the J gene TRBJ1-1; tentatively, D is TRBD1 (6 bases). The CDR3 runs 15 residues. Trimming shortened V by 5 bases and J by 5 bases, and 18 bases separated the two germline ends. CDR1 is SGHTA and CDR2 is FQGNSA in the germline V gene. CDR3: CASSTPGVVRTEAFF. CDR3 in DNA: TGTGCCAGCAGCACGCCAGGGGTTGTGAGGACTGAAGCTTTCTTT.

This clone has just a few counts. V and J are TRBV6-5 and TRBJ1-1; D is ambiguous. This CDR3 is built from 13 residues. Germline assignment: CDR1 MNHEY and CDR2 SVGAGI. Trimming cost V 4 bases and J 5 bases, with 11 bases left between them. The CDR3 DNA is TGTGCCAGCAGTTCCCAGCTGGGGACTGAAGCTTTCTTT. Residues: CASSSQLGTEAFF.

V usage is TRBV7-6 and J usage is TRBJ1-1; a possible D gene is TRBD1 (6 bases). The ends were cut back, 5 bases at V and 0 bases at J, with 10 bases in the middle. This CDR3 is 14 amino acids long. CDR1 SGHVS and CDR2 FNYEAQ come from the germline V gene. The CDR3 protein is CASSRGQLNTEAFF. As DNA, the CDR3 is TGTGCCAGCAGCCGCGGACAGCTGAACACTGAAGCTTTCTTT.

This clone has more than one count but fewer than ten. J is TRBJ2-1 and V is TRBV5-4; D uncertain. The germline CDR1 and CDR2 sequences are SGHNT and YYREEE (reference sequence). V was clipped by 1 base and J by 1 base, with 9 bases between them. The CDR3 loop spans 15 amino acids. Here the CDR3 DNA reads TGTGCCAGCAGCTTGCCCGAATATTCCTACAATGAGCAGTTCTTC. This translates into CASSLPEYSYNEQFF.

The V gene is TRBV9, the J gene TRBJ2-7; TRBD2 matches at 9 bases. The junction had 5 bases not matched to a gene; V was cut back by 4 bases and J by 3 bases. This CDR3 is 14 amino acids long. From germline, CDR1 is SGDLS and CDR2 YYNGEE. This CDR3 reads CASSPSGGFYEQYF. The DNA for the CDR3 is TGTGCCAGCAGCCCCAGCGGGGGGTTCTACGAGCAGTACTTC.

The chain links TRBV9 to TRBJ1-2; a weak D match, TRBD1 (6 bases). V was cut by 7 bases and J by 8 bases, with 15 bases left in between. Germline assignment: CDR1 SGDLS and CDR2 YYNGEE. CDR3 length equals 12 residues. Written as DNA, the CDR3 is TGTGCCAGCCGCGGGGACAACTCCGGCTACACCTTC. It translates to CASRGDNSGYTF.

This clone was seen a handful of times. This chain connects TRBV7-2 to TRBJ1-1; TRBD1 might be the D (5 bases). The V gene lost 5 bases and the J gene lost 5 bases, with 15 bases spanning the gap. This CDR3 has 14 residues. Looked up from germline, CDR1 is SGHTA and CDR2 is FQGNSA. The CDR3 region is CASSLDGGWTEAFF. The DNA of the CDR3 is TGTGCCAGCAGCCTAGATGGGGGTTGGACTGAAGCTTTCTTT. Full variable domain (outside the CDR3, taken from reference TRBV7-2 and TRBJ1-1): GAGVSQSPSNKVTEKGKDVELRCDPISGHTALYWYRQSLGQGLEFLIYFQGNSAPDKSGLPSDRFSAERTGGSVSTLTIQRTQQEDSAVYLCASSLDGGWTEAFFGQGTRLTVV.

This clone has only a few counts. J is TRBJ2-5 and V is TRBV10-3, with 9 bases identical to TRBD1. The V gene's germline CDR1 is ENHRY and CDR2 SYGVKD. The CDR3 is 14 amino acids. V gave up 4 bases and J gave up 3 bases; unmatched junction bases: 3. CDR3 sequence: CAISVTGGEETQYF. The CDR3 DNA sequence: TGTGCCATCAGTGTGACAGGGGGGGAAGAGACCCAGTACTTC.

Points on this clone: Other DNA sequences within the sample encode an identical CDR3. This chain's CDR3 is CASSLTGNTIYF. The CDR3 nucleotides are TGTGCCAGCAGCTTAACTGGAAACACCATATATTTT. V gene TRBV7-9 combines with J gene TRBJ1-3; D unclear. CDR1 and CDR2 from the germline V gene are SEHNR and FQNEAQ (reference sequence). V was shortened by 2 bases and J by 2 bases, with 1 base between the two germline ends. The CDR3 has 12 residues.

This clone was recorded only once. The chain links TRBV11-3 to TRBJ1-1; D perhaps matches TRBD1 (5 bases). The germline V gene has CDR1 SGHNT and CDR2 YENEEA. There are 15 residues in the CDR3. V lost 3 bases and J 1 base, leaving 12 bases between the germline ends. The DNA of the CDR3 is TGTGCCAGCAGCTTGTGGGGACGGGAGAACACTGAAGCTTTCTTT. Translated: CASSLWGRENTEAFF. The entire variable domain, with the rest obtained from reference TRBV11-3 and TRBJ1-1, is as follows: EAGVVQSPRYKIIEKKQPVAFWCNPISGHNTLYWYLQNLGQGPELLIRYENEEAVDDSQLPKDRFSAERLKGVDSTLKIQPAELGDSAVYLCASSLWGRENTEAFFGQGTRLTVV.

A few counts support this clone. The rearrangement joins TRBV9 to TRBJ1-1; D uncertain. Germline loops: CDR1 SGDLS, CDR2 YYNGEE. There are 13 residues in the CDR3. Trimming cost V 0 bases and J 3 bases, with 6 bases left between them. CDR3 residues: CASSVASYTEAFF. DNA of the CDR3: TGTGCCAGCAGCGTAGCCAGTTACACTGAAGCTTTCTTT.

This clone appeared a few times. This sequence joins TRBV5-8 and TRBJ1-2, with D hard to call. The CDR3 is 15 amino acids. The germline gives CDR1 SGHTS, CDR2 YDEGEE. V shed 0 bases and J shed 2 bases, with 11 bases lying between them. CDR3 DNA sequence: TGTGCCAGCAGCTTGGAAGGTGGGGAAAACTATGGCTACACCTTC. Protein product: CASSLEGGENYGYTF.

There are a few counts of this clone. V and J are TRBV5-1 and TRBJ2-1, with D possibly called TRBD1 or TRBD2 (6 bases each). Per germline, CDR1 SGHRS and CDR2 YFSETQ. Trimming shortened V by 0 bases and J by 1 base, and 11 bases separated the two germline ends. The CDR3 is 16 residues long. The CDR3 DNA reads TGCGCCAGCAGCTTGGATGGGGGGCGATCCTACAATGAGCAGTTCTTC. Protein: CASSLDGGRSYNEQFF. The full variable domain, completed using reference TRBV5-1 and TRBJ2-1, is KAGVTQTPRYLIKTRGQQVTLSCSPISGHRSVSWYQQTPGQGLQFLFEYFSETQRNKGNFPGRFSGRQFSNSRSEMNVSTLELGDSALYLCASSLDGGRSYNEQFFGPGTRLTVL.

This clone was observed a few times. The chain links TRBV4-1 to TRBJ2-1, with D possibly being TRBD2 (5 bases). CDR1 is MGHRA and CDR2 is YSYEKL in the germline V gene. The CDR3 runs to 15 residues. Between the trimmed V and J ends, which lost 4 bases and 1 base, there was a span of 11 bases. CDR3 nucleotide sequence: TGCGCCAGCAGCCCCGGACTGTCTTCCTACAATGAGCAGTTCTTC. It encodes CASSPGLSSYNEQFF.

The chain links TRBV14 to TRBJ2-2, with 8 bases lining up with TRBD2. With 0 bases clipped from V and 0 bases from J, the junction kept 9 bases outside the gene matches. The CDR3 is 19 amino acids. Germline V gene data show CDR1 as SGHDN and CDR2 as FVKESK. Here the CDR3 reads CASSQDQLAESSNTGELFF. CDR3 in DNA: TGTGCCAGCAGCCAAGATCAACTAGCGGAGTCATCGAACACCGGGGAGCTGTTTTTT.

The chain joins TRBV19 to TRBJ1-4, with D possibly being TRBD1 (6 bases). The germline V and J ends were trimmed by 5 bases and 0 bases, with 10 bases remaining between them. The CDR3 covers 15 residues. Germline CDR1 is LNHDA and CDR2 is SQIVND (reference sequence). CDR3 DNA sequence: TGTGCCAGTAGTCACAGGGATCCAACTAATGAAAAACTGTTTTTT. It specifies CASSHRDPTNEKLFF.

This clone turned up a few times. J is TRBJ2-2 and V is TRBV7-2; 7 nucleotides match TRBD2. Trimming cost V 4 bases and J 1 base; bases outside gene matches: 6. CDR3 length: 16 residues. Looked up from germline, CDR1 is SGHTA and CDR2 is FQGNSA. The CDR3 nucleotides read TGTGCCAGCAGCTCGACTAAGCGGGGGAACACCGGGGAGCTGTTTTTT. Protein sequence: CASSSTKRGNTGELFF.

The gene calls are TRBV5-1 and TRBJ2-5; TRBD1 matches at 9 bases. The J segment lost 5 bases and the V segment lost 3 bases, leaving 5 bases of the junction unmatched. The CDR3 runs to 14 residues. Per the germline V gene, CDR1 is SGHRS and CDR2 is YFSETQ. CDR3 residues: CASSSTGGSETQYF. CDR3 coding DNA: TGCGCCAGCAGCTCAACAGGGGGCTCGGAGACCCAGTACTTC. Using reference TRBV5-1 and TRBJ2-5 for the parts outside the CDR3, the full variable domain is KAGVTQTPRYLIKTRGQQVTLSCSPISGHRSVSWYQQTPGQGLQFLFEYFSETQRNKGNFPGRFSGRQFSNSRSEMNVSTLELGDSALYLCASSSTGGSETQYFGPGTRLLVL.

The V and J genes are TRBV19 and TRBJ1-1; D is unclear. The germline V and J ends were trimmed by 7 bases and 6 bases, with 9 bases remaining between them. Looked up from germline, CDR1 is LNHDA and CDR2 is SQIVND (reference sequence). This CDR3 has 11 residues. CDR3 coding DNA: TGTGCCAGTATGCTGAGGGCTGAAGCTTTCTTT. It encodes CASMLRAEAFF.

This clone was found once. The CDR3 bases are TGTGCCAGCAGTGAACCCAGAACGAACTACGAGCAGTACTTC. Translated: CASSEPRTNYEQYF. The chain uses TRBV2 and TRBJ2-7; no firm D call. V shed 2 bases and J shed 3 bases, with 11 bases lying between them. Germline CDR1 is SNHLY and CDR2 is FYNNEI. The CDR3 is 14 residues long.

The chain recombines TRBV19 with TRBJ1-1; unclear D gene. Trimming stripped 3 bases from V and 4 bases from J, with 9 bases between. The CDR3 runs to 13 residues. Germline V gene lookup returns CDR1 LNHDA and CDR2 SQIVND (reference sequence). The CDR3 DNA reads as TGTGCCAGTAGTATCGGGAGGAGCACTGAAGCTTTCTTT. Translation: CASSIGRSTEAFF. Based on the CDR3 plus reference TRBV19 and TRBJ1-1, the full variable domain is DGGITQSPKYLFRKEGQNVTLSCEQNLNHDAMYWYRQDPGQGLRLIYYSQIVNDFQKGDIAEGYSVSREKKESFPLTVTSAQKNPTAFYLCASSIGRSTEAFFGQGTRLTVV.

J is TRBJ2-1 and V is TRBV19; D is possibly TRBD2 (5 bases). Trimming cost V 7 bases and J 10 bases, with 8 bases left between them. Germline loops: CDR1 LNHDA, CDR2 SQIVND (reference sequence). The length of the CDR3 is 10 residues. The CDR3 sequence is CASMGREQFF. Here the CDR3 DNA reads TGTGCCAGTATGGGGAGAGAGCAGTTCTTC.

V gene TRBV5-6 combines with J gene TRBJ2-7; D gene ambiguous. Trimming pared 3 bases from V and 0 bases from J, leaving 10 bases between. Germline assignment: CDR1 SGHDT and CDR2 YYEEEE. The CDR3 loop spans 14 amino acids. The CDR3 nucleotides are TGTGCCAGCAGCTACCGGTCCATCTCCTACGAGCAGTACTTC. It translates to CASSYRSISYEQYF.

This chain links TRBV30 with TRBJ1-6; the match to TRBD1 covers 11 bases. This CDR3 comprises 16 residues. The germline CDR1 and CDR2 sequences are GTSNPN and SVGIG (reference sequence). With V trimmed by 0 bases and J by 8 bases, 6 bases remained unmatched. For the CDR3, the DNA is TGTGCCTGGAGTGTACTTTTGGACAGGGGGCATTCACCCCTCCACTTT. Translation: CAWSVLLDRGHSPLHF.

This clone was counted a few times. The chain joins TRBV9 to TRBJ2-3; 11 nucleotides align to TRBD1. CDR3 length: 15 residues. V lost 3 bases, J lost 2 bases, and 2 bases stayed unmatched. Germline V gene data show CDR1 as SGDLS and CDR2 as YYNGEE. The CDR3 here is CASSAGQGVTDTQYF. CDR3 DNA sequence: TGTGCCAGCAGCGCGGGACAGGGGGTCACAGATACGCAGTATTTT. Together with reference TRBV9 and TRBJ2-3, the CDR3 gives the full variable domain: DSGVTQTPKHLITATGQRVTLRCSPRSGDLSVYWYQQSLDQGLQFLIQYYNGEERAKGNILERFSAQQFPDLHSELNLSSLELGDSALYFCASSAGQGVTDTQYFGPGTRLTVL.